The entry that follows covers one T cell receptor (beta chain) sequence. This sample is drawn from a study of OX40 agonist ivuxolimab in advanced cancers. The junction had 1 base not matched to a gene; V was cut back by 0 bases and J by 0 bases. The CDR3 has 15 residues. CDR1 is SGHTA, CDR2 FQGTGA, per germline. The data were produced by immunoSEQ multiplex PCR, yet TCRdb's version contains in-frame clones alone and is incomplete. The repertoire holds 100,000 or so clones, with 91% as singletons. This clonotype was obtained from an adult with an advanced solid tumor such as melanoma, head and neck, liver or kidney cancer. The chain employs TRBV7-3 and TRBJ1-1; 7 positions match TRBD1. The material sequenced was CD4+ or CD8+ T cells sorted from blood, taken in a trial of the OX40 agonist ivuxolimab. The CDR3 nucleotides read TGTGCCAGCAGCTTAACAGGGGGCCTGAACACTGAAGCTTTCTTT. This gives the protein CASSLTGGLNTEAFF.